Sequencing of this T cell receptor (beta chain) was carried out in a study of cytomegalovirus exposure and HLA in healthy donors. Whole-study results and caveats: Rarity marked most TCR sequences, yet some public TCRs occurred in many donors. Cytomegalovirus-associated status was assigned to approximately 160 TCR beta chains. Both high specificity and high sensitivity reportedly marked the classifier's diagnosis of cytomegalovirus status.

Repertoires were generated with immunoSEQ multiplex PCR, while TCRdb's copy carries only in-frame clones and drops some. This sample has roughly 60,000 clones; approximately 90% occur once, and the top ten carry 1.3%. Turning to this clone: Its antigen is undetermined.

While the first cohort had 650 to 850 subjects, the donors belonged to the separate validation cohort of roughly 130 subjects. The germline gives CDR1 KGHSH, CDR2 LQKENI. V was clipped by 3 bases and J by 0 bases; unmatched bases: 16. CDR3 length equals 20 residues. This rearrangement joins TRBV18 to TRBJ2-7; 11 nucleotides align to TRBD2. Sequencing was performed on PBMCs. This sequence originates from a woman under 30 in good health and CMV-seronegative. Here the CDR3 reads CASSPPKGLAGGPSSYEQYF. For the CDR3, the DNA is TGTGCCAGCTCACCCCCGAAGGGGCTAGCGGGGGGTCCCAGCTCCTACGAGCAGTACTTC.